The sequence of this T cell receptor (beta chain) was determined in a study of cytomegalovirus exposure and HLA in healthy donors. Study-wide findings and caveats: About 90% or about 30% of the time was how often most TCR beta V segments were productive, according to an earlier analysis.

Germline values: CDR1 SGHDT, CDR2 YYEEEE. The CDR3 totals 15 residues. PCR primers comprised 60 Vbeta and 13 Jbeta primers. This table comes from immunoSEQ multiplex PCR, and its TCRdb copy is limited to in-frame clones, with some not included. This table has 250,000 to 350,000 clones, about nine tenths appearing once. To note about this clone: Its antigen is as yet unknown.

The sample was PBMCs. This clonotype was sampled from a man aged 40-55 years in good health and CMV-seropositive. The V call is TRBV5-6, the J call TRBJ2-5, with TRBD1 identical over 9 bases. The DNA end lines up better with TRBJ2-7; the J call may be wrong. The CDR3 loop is CASSARTGGPDEQYF. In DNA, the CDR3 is TGTGCCAGCAGCGCCCGCACAGGGGGCCCGGACGAGCAGTACTTC.